This is a list of T cell receptor beta chains from one sample in a study of human T cells and chemical hapten exposure. Via MiXCR, TCRdb re-called the RACE reads, giving one row per CDR3 protein. Of about 110,000 distinct CDR3 sequences in the sample, about a tenth were seen once. The material sequenced was whole blood, taken in connection with sensitization to the hapten diphenylcyclopropenone (DPC). Every receptor here comes from a woman aged 40 to 50 with alopecia areata. Some clones in this sample may be carry-over from other donors' samples. The CDR3 runs from the conserved cysteine through the conserved F or W. A D gene is named only where the DNA matches it firmly. The size entry is marked missing in some rows and otherwise reads once, few, many or a size class.

V	D	J	size	DNA	CDR3
TRBV29-1	TRBD1	TRBJ1-5	many	TGCAGCGCCGGCACAGGGGGCGGTCAGCCCCAGCATTTT	CSAGTGGGQPQHF
TRBV7-9	.	TRBJ2-5	few	TGTGCCAGCGAAGGGGCAATAGGCCCCAAAGAGACCCAGTACTTC	CASEGAIGPKETQYF
TRBV6-5	TRBD1	TRBJ2-5	.	TGTGCCAGCAGTTACCGGGACAGCCAAGAGACCCAGTACTTC	CASSYRDSQETQYF
TRBV29-1	.	TRBJ2-5	few	TGCAGCGTCTCACAGGGTCGGGAGACCCAGTACTTC	CSVSQGRETQYF
TRBV7-9	.	TRBJ2-7	.	TGTGCCAGCACCCCCGGAGGGGGGTCCTACGAGCAGTACTTC	CASTPGGGSYEQYF
TRBV30	.	TRBJ2-7	few	TGTGCCTGGAAGCGAGGTAACGAGCAGTACTTC	CAWKRGNEQYF
TRBV20-1	TRBD1	TRBJ2-5	many	TGCAGTGCTAGAAAATGGGACAGGGAAGAGACCCAGTACTTC	CSARKWDREETQYF
TRBV7-2	.	TRBJ2-5	many	TGTGCCAGCAGTAGGTCAGGAGAGACCCAGTACTTC	CASSRSGETQYF
TRBV6-1	.	TRBJ2-7	many	TGTGCCAGCAGTGAACGGGCAGCCTACGAGCAGTACTTC	CASSERAAYEQYF
TRBV6-5	.	TRBJ1-6	few	TGTGCCAGCAGTTACGCGGGCGCCTATAATTCACCCCTCCACTTT	CASSYAGAYNSPLHF
TRBV7-2	.	TRBJ2-2	.	TGTGCCAGCAGCTTTGCGGCCCTGACCCGAGCCGGGGAGCTGTTTTTT	CASSFAALTRAGELFF
TRBV7-2	TRBD1	TRBJ1-4	.	TGTGCCAGCAGCCGAAAGGGGGCCGGGACGGAAAATGAAAAACTGTTTTTT	CASSRKGAGTENEKLFF
TRBV6-1	TRBD1	TRBJ2-7	many	TGTGCCAGCAGTGCTGGACAGGGAAGCTCCTACGAGCAGTACTTC	CASSAGQGSSYEQYF
TRBV7-2	TRBD1	TRBJ1-1	.	TGTGCCAGCAGCTTAGCGGGCAGGGGGGACACTGAAGCTTTCTTT	CASSLAGRGDTEAFF
TRBV7-6	.	TRBJ2-6	many	TGTGCCAGCAGCCCTACGGGATACTCTGGGGCCAACGTCCTGACTTTC	CASSPTGYSGANVLTF
TRBV29-1	.	TRBJ2-6	many	TGCAGCGTCATCACCCAGGGATCTGGGGCCAACGTCCTGACTTTC	CSVITQGSGANVLTF
TRBV4-1	TRBD1	TRBJ1-4	few	TGCGCCAGCAGCCAACTCGGACAGGGTGAAAAACTGTTTTTT	CASSQLGQGEKLFF
TRBV2	.	TRBJ1-5	.	TGTGCCAGCAGTGAAGGGACTCCCGGGAATCAGCCCCAGCATTTT	CASSEGTPGNQPQHF
TRBV7-9	TRBD1	TRBJ1-1	many	TGTGCCAGCCTACCCCTCTTAACAGGGGCCATGAACACTGAAGCTTTCTTT	CASLPLLTGAMNTEAFF
TRBV2	.	TRBJ2-3	.	TGTGCCAGCAGAGGGCGAAGCGCAGATACGCAGTATTTT	CASRGRSADTQYF
TRBV6-2/TRBV6-3	TRBD1	TRBJ1-5	many	TGTGCCAGCAGTCAGAGGGGGATGACAGGGGGTCAGCCCCAGCATTTT	CASSQRGMTGGQPQHF
TRBV7-9	.	TRBJ1-2	.	TGTGCCAGCAGCGCGGACAGTGTGTACACCTTC	CASSADSVYTF
TRBV6-2/TRBV6-3	.	TRBJ2-4	.	TGTGCCAGCAGTCCCCCAGAAAACATTCAGTACTTC	CASSPPENIQYF
TRBV28	TRBD1	TRBJ1-1	many	TGTGCCAGCAGTTCGGACAGGGCCACTGAAGCTTTCTTT	CASSSDRATEAFF
TRBV6-5	.	TRBJ1-2	few	TGTGCCAGCAGCCTTTCGACGGCGTATGGCTACACCTTC	CASSLSTAYGYTF
TRBV7-2	TRBD1	TRBJ1-1	few	TGTGCCAGCAGCGCAACACAGGGGACTGAAGCTTTCTTT	CASSATQGTEAFF
TRBV9	.	TRBJ1-4	many	TGTGCCAGCAGTGTTGGAGGGACCTCAACTAATGAAAAACTGTTTTTT	CASSVGGTSTNEKLFF
TRBV6-2/TRBV6-3	.	TRBJ1-5	.	TGTGCCAGCAGTTACGGGAACAATCAGCCCCAGCATTTT	CASSYGNNQPQHF
TRBV5-1	TRBD1	TRBJ1-1	.	TGCGCCAGCAGCTTAGCCCTACAGGGGCCCGAAGCTTTCTTT	CASSLALQGPEAFF
TRBV29-1	.	TRBJ2-3	.	TGCAGCGTTGAGGGGACGGGGCACACAGATACGCAGTATTTT	CSVEGTGHTDTQYF
TRBV12-3/TRBV12-4	TRBD1	TRBJ2-4	.	TGTGCCAGCAGCTCATCAGGGGGCATTCAGTACTTC	CASSSSGGIQYF
TRBV4-2	.	TRBJ2-6	many	TGTGCCAGCAGCCCGGCCGGGGGTACCGGGGCCAACGTCCTGACTTTC	CASSPAGGTGANVLTF
TRBV27	TRBD1	TRBJ1-1	few	TGTGCCAGCAGTTCCCCGACAGGGCGGACTGAAGCTTTCTTT	CASSSPTGRTEAFF
TRBV6-6	.	TRBJ2-6	few	TGTGCCAGCAAAGGGACTGGGGCCAACGTCCTGACTTTC	CASKGTGANVLTF
TRBV7-2	TRBD2	TRBJ2-1	few	TGTGCCAGCAGCTCCTTTAGCGGGACCCTCTACAATGAGCAGTTCTTC	CASSSFSGTLYNEQFF
TRBV30	.	TRBJ1-2	few	TGTGCCTGGAGTGTCAGGGGCGGTCCAAGCGGCTACACCTTC	CAWSVRGGPSGYTF
TRBV27	TRBD1	TRBJ1-3	many	TGTGCCAGCAGCCCTCAGGGGGCCGGGTCAAACACCATATATTTT	CASSPQGAGSNTIYF
TRBV20-1	.	TRBJ2-1	many	TGCAGTGCTAGAGATCTGGCGTTAAGCTACAATGAGCAGTTCTTC	CSARDLALSYNEQFF
TRBV6-1	TRBD2	TRBJ2-2	few	TGTGCCAGCAGTGAAAGCGGGGACACCGGGGAGCTGTTTTTT	CASSESGDTGELFF
TRBV12-3/TRBV12-4	.	TRBJ1-1	many	TGTGCCAGCAGTTTTAGGGCGCTCACTGAAGCTTTCTTT	CASSFRALTEAFF
TRBV7-9	.	TRBJ2-1	many	TGTGCCAGCAGCTTAGATTATAACGAGGTGAATGAGCAGTTCTTC	CASSLDYNEVNEQFF
TRBV6-2/TRBV6-3	.	TRBJ2-2	.	TGTGCCAGCAGCTTCGGGACCGTTGGGACCGGGGAGCTGTTTTTT	CASSFGTVGTGELFF
TRBV3-1	.	TRBJ1-6	.	TGTGCCAGCAGCCAAGGTTCCGTCTATAATTCACCCCTCCACTTT	CASSQGSVYNSPLHF
TRBV4-1	.	TRBJ2-2	many	TGCGCCAGCAGCCAGATTGATCTGCTCTTTTACGGGGAGCTGTTTTTT	CASSQIDLLFYGELFF
TRBV4-3	.	TRBJ2-2	.	TGCGCCAGCAGCCAAGATTTGGGGACCATCAGAGGGGAGCTGTTTTTT	CASSQDLGTIRGELFF
TRBV9	.	TRBJ2-3	.	TGTGCCAGCAGCGTAGTCTCGACAGGCAGGACAGATACGCAGTATTTT	CASSVVSTGRTDTQYF
TRBV9	.	TRBJ2-3	few	TGTGCCAGCAGCCTCCGTCAGACGACAGATACGCAGTATTTT	CASSLRQTTDTQYF
TRBV6-6	.	TRBJ1-5	few	TGTGCCAGCAGTTTCCGGAGGGAGGCAGGGGAATTGTTTCAGCCCCAGCATTTT	CASSFRREAGELFQPQHF
TRBV20-1	.	TRBJ1-2	many	TGCAGTGCCAGACACCTTAACTATGGCTACACCTTC	CSARHLNYGYTF
TRBV4-2	.	TRBJ1-2	many	TGTGCCAGCAGCCAAGCCGAGTATGGCTACACCTTC	CASSQAEYGYTF
TRBV6-1	TRBD1	TRBJ1-6	.	TGTGCCAGCAGTGAAGACAGGGGCGGTTCACCCCTCCACTTT	CASSEDRGGSPLHF
TRBV3-1	.	TRBJ1-2	many	TGTGCCAGCAGCCAAGACAGCTACTACACCTTC	CASSQDSYYTF
TRBV11-2	TRBD2	TRBJ2-1	many	TGTGCCAGCAGCTTCGGCGGGGGGGCCGGTTACAATGAGCAGTTCTTC	CASSFGGGAGYNEQFF
TRBV7-2	TRBD2	TRBJ2-1	many	TGTGCCAGCAGCTTCGCGGGACTAGCGGGAAGCAATGAGCAGTTCTTC	CASSFAGLAGSNEQFF